The T cell receptor (beta chain) under discussion was sequenced for a study of PD-1 blockade in mismatch repair-deficient tumors (TCRdb year 2017). Broadly, across the study: Between September 2013 and 2016, roughly 78 consecutive patients with some 12 mismatch repair-deficient cancer types, all previously treated and progressing, were enrolled in the trial. Tumor-associated T cell clones in the peripheral blood of patients responding to PD-1 blockade were tracked using deep sequencing of TCR CDR3 regions.

To prepare the library, the immunoSEQ multiplex PCR assay was applied. TCRdb provides this immuneACCESS table in a form limited to in-frame rearrangements. Some clones are lacking; in checked studies, under half of them reflect an unresolved V gene, and why the rest are absent is not known. The sample data list approximately 120,000 clones, and approximately 90% of these were observed just once. The ten largest account for roughly 13% of the sample. Concerning this clone: Its antigen target is currently unknown. No qualities accompany the bases; no much larger clone lies one base away.

The full study reports these points: Tumor-resident clones, often undetectable in blood before treatment, expanded rapidly after pembrolizumab and then contracted, generally before radiologic responses.

CDR1 and CDR2 are read off the germline V gene as SQVTM and ANQGSEA. The germline V end is reduced by 4 bases and the J end by 8 bases; junction bases left unmatched: 5. From the cysteine through the phenylalanine, the CDR3 covers 14 amino acids. Only the CDR3 DNA stays, 42 bases, in frame from base 1. For each enrolled patient, mismatch repair deficiency was established using either polymerase chain reaction or immunohistochemistry. TCR sequencing was carried out for a few patients who responded to pembrolizumab therapy. Pembrolizumab PD-1 blockade was prospectively tested in advanced mismatch repair-deficient cancers, regardless of tissue of origin, in the phase II trial. Serial peripheral blood T cell samples were collected before and at multiple times after starting PD-1 blockade. Blood sampling time points were reported as weeks after the first dose of pembrolizumab.

The chain joins TRBV29-1 to TRBJ1-4; 12 bases in the middle match TRBD1. The TCR sequence derives from an adult with mismatch repair-deficient cancer. Sequencing used peripheral blood, obtained 44 weeks after starting pembrolizumab. This receptor carries the CDR3 CSVGPGQGAEKLFF. The bases read TGCAGCGTTGGACCGGGACAGGGGGCAGAAAAACTGTTTTTT. Where the CDR3 stops, the reference TRBV29-1 and TRBJ1-4 genes take over; the full variable domain is SAVISQKPSRDICQRGTSLTIQCQVDSQVTMMFWYRQQPGQSLTLIATANQGSEATYESGFVIDKFPISRPNLTFSTLTVSNMSPEDSSIYLCSVGPGQGAEKLFFGSGTQLSVL.